This T cell receptor (beta chain) was captured in a study of blood T cell repertoires in COVID-19 (dated by TCRdb to 2019 to 2021). The study in broad terms: Samples covering the acute and convalescent phases of COVID-19 were provided by collaborators in the United States, Italy and Spain. A freely available public database, intended as a resource for researchers studying the immune response to SARS-CoV-2, is where the repertoires were released. The samples were drawn from two sources: the first 160 participants of the ongoing ImmuneRACE study, and approximately 1,300 subjects contributed by 6 global collaborators. The sample metadata nearly always contained a de-identified subject ID, COVID-19 status, age in years and sex. Deeply sampled blood TCRbeta repertoires from subjects exposed to, actively infected with, or recovered from COVID-19 were included in the dataset. The prospective study material was composed of cDNA or gDNA derived from T cells, B-cell-depleted T cells, or PBMCs. HLA class I and class II types, where available, came from metadata supplied by the sample provider rather than from assay-based typing.

Participants in the prospective study were enrolled through a virtual design, were aged about 18 to 90 years, and lived in under 25 United States geographic areas. In the prospective study, cohorts were assigned on the basis of participant-reported clinical history obtained from a screening survey and a study questionnaire. For ImmuneRACE Cohort 3, a participant was defined as recovered based on two consecutive negative NP/OP PCR tests, clearance by a healthcare professional, or resolution of symptoms. Mobile phlebotomists in the prospective study collected whole blood, serum and a nasopharyngeal or oropharyngeal swab from every participant. Participants in the prospective study had the option to provide additional blood draws and questionnaires over a roughly 2-month period. Before DNA extraction, prospective study blood samples were shipped either frozen or at room temperature. V is pruned by 6 bases and J by 5 bases, leaving 7 bases of the junction without a gene match. The CDR3 has 15 amino acids, counting the end cysteine and phenylalanine. Only CDR3 DNA remains: 45 bases, in frame from the first base. The germline V gene gives CDR1 as MNHEY and CDR2 as SVGAGI.

Points the paper makes about the study in general: The amount of clinical and demographic metadata varied by source and participant and was provided uncurated.

This clone was seen a single time. Its binding antigen is unknown. No base qualities exist here, and no much larger clone lies one base off it. TCRbeta CDR3 regions were amplified from genomic DNA using the immunoSEQ Assay, a bias-controlled multiplex PCR. As for the authors' bioinformatics: Within the assay, amplification of reference gene primers was used to estimate how many nucleated cells each sample contained. Sequence reads were collapsed and filtered to measure the absolute abundance of every unique TCRbeta CDR3 rearrangement. For each sample, productive Simpson clonality was calculated as the square root of Simpson's diversity index across productive rearrangements. Imported from immuneACCESS, the table was reduced by TCRdb to in-frame sequences with V and J called. These copies leave out some clones; in studies compared against another copy, an unresolved V gene accounts for under half, and the cause of the remainder is not known. That table is the source of V, J and clone size, and D and trimming were worked out from the DNA. The sample table contains under 200,000 clones; only one count was recorded for around nine tenths of them. The ten largest clones capture 6.5% to 8% of the sample.

The TCR originated in a woman between 45 and 60 years old who had recovered from COVID-19. Sequenced sample: PBMCs or T cells enriched from blood (not recorded which). The chain was built from TRBV6-5 and TRBJ1-6, and TRBD1 aligns with 7 junction nucleotides. The CDR3 region has the sequence CASRPTQGNNSPLHF. The sequenced DNA is TGTGCCAGCAGACCCACACAGGGGAATAATTCACCCCTCCACTTT.